This TCR beta chain was identified during a study of control samples from healthy donors and cancer patients. Measured with immunoSEQ multiplex PCR; TCRdb has only the in-frame clones, and not every one. The sample records about 130,000 clones, around 93% being singletons. The V end lost 8 bases, the J end lost 2 bases, and 7 bases lay between the germline ends. Germline assignment: CDR1 SNHLY and CDR2 FYNNEI. The CDR3 extends over 12 amino acids. The J gene is TRBJ1-5, the V gene TRBV2; no clear D gene. The sample comprised blood. The receptor's source is a man aged 18-30 years in good health. CDR3 in DNA: TGTGCCAGCGGAACAGGCAATCAGCCCCAGCATTTT. Its protein product is CASGTGNQPQHF.